This T cell receptor (beta chain) appears in the sequencing data of a study of cytomegalovirus exposure and HLA in healthy donors. Study-wide context: The early release's HLA-typed donors yielded roughly 85 million unique TCRs. Study results and limitations: In a later analysis, TCR beta V- and J-gene trimming was associated with a missense DCLRE1C variant. CMV serostatus was the only immune exposure information that was available.

The germline CDR1 and CDR2 sequences are SQVTM and ANQGSEA. This CDR3 contains 15 residues. Trimming cost V 7 bases and J 6 bases; bases outside gene matches: 13. PCR involved 60 Vbeta and 13 Jbeta primers. Generated by immunoSEQ multiplex PCR, the TCRdb table keeps only in-frame clones and is missing some. The profile shows roughly 99,000 clones, approximately 81% of them singletons. Healthy bone marrow donors made up the donors. Details on this clone: No antigen is known for it.

Sequencing input: PBMCs. The chain joins TRBV29-1 to TRBJ1-4; 8 nucleotides agree with TRBD1. This receptor was taken from a male donor in good health and CMV-seropositive. Here the CDR3 reads CSASPRQGKDEKLFF. The CDR3 DNA sequence: TGCAGCGCTTCACCCCGACAGGGGAAAGATGAAAAACTGTTTTTT.